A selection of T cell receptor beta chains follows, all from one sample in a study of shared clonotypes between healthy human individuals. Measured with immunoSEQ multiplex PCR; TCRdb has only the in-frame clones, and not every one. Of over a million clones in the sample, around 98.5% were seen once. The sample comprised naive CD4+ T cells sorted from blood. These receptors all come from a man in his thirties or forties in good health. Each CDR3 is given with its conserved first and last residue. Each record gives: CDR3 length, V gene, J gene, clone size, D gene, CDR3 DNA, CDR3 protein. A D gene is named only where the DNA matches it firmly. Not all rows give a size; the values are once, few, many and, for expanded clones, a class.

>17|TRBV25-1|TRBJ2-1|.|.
TGTGCCAGCAGCCGCAGGGGGGGGGAGCCCATCTACAATGAGCAGTTCTTC
CASSRRGGEPIYNEQFF
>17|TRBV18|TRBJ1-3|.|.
TGTGCCAGCTCACCACAGATCCGGGGCGCCTCTGGAAACACCATATATTTT
CASSPQIRGASGNTIYF
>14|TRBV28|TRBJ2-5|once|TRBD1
TGTGCCAGCAGGGGACAGGGGTACCAAGAGACCCAGTACTTC
CASRGQGYQETQYF
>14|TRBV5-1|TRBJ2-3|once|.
TGCGCCAGCAGTCCGGGGGTTAGCACAGATACGCAGTATTTT
CASSPGVSTDTQYF
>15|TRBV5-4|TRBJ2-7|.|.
TGTGCCAGCAGCTTGACGGCGGGACCGTCCTACGAGCAGTACTTC
CASSLTAGPSYEQYF
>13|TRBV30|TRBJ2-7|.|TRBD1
TGTGCCTGGAGTCGACAGGGGGTGGACGAGCAGTACTTC
CAWSRQGVDEQYF
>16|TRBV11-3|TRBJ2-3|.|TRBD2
TGTGCCAGCAGCAGCGGGACTAGCGGGAGCACAGATACGCAGTATTTT
CASSSGTSGSTDTQYF
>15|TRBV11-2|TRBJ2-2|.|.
TGTGCCAGCAGCCCCGCCGGGGCGAACACCGGGGAGCTGTTTTTT
CASSPAGANTGELFF
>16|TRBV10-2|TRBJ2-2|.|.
TGCGCCAGCCCCTCCGACAGGACGCTGAACACCGGGGAGCTGTTTTTT
CASPSDRTLNTGELFF
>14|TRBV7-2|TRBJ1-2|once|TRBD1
TGTGCCAGCAGCTTAGACAGGGGGATCTATGGCTACACCTTC
CASSLDRGIYGYTF
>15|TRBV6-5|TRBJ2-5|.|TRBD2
TGTGCCAGCAGTTACCGCGCCGGGGGGCAAGAGACCCAGTACTTC
CASSYRAGGQETQYF
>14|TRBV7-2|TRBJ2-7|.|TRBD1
TGTGCCAGCAGCCGGGGACAGAACATCCACGAGCAGTACTTC
CASSRGQNIHEQYF
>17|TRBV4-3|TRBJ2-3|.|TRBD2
TGCGCCAGCAGCCACCGGCTAGCGGGAGCCAGTACAGATACGCAGTATTTT
CASSHRLAGASTDTQYF
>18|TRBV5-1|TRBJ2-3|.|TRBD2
TGCGCCAGCAGCTTGTTCGGGACTAGCGGGAGTTCCACAGATACGCAGTATTTT
CASSLFGTSGSSTDTQYF
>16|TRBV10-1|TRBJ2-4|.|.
TGCGCCAGCAGAACACCATCTACCCTAGCCAAAAACATTCAGTACTTC
CASRTPSTLAKNIQYF
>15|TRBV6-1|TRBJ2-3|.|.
TGTGCCAGCAGTGAATTACTGGGCCAGGTGAATACGCAGTATTTT
CASSELLGQVNTQYF
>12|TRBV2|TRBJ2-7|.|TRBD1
TGTGCCAGCGTGACAGGGGGTTACGAGCAGTACTTC
CASVTGGYEQYF
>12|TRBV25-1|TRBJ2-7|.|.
TGTGCCAGCAGTAGTGGTCCCTACGAGCAGTACTTC
CASSSGPYEQYF